Given below is one T cell receptor (beta chain) in context. This record belongs to a study of TIL therapy for anti-PD-1-resistant metastatic lung cancer. On the study more broadly: Tumors carried a median roughly 1.5 non-synonymous mutations per megabase.

The CDR3 runs 17 residues. V was trimmed by 4 bases and J by 0 bases, leaving 17 bases between them. Germline V gene sequence: CDR1 MNHNS, CDR2 SASEGT. The libraries were made with immunoSEQ v3. TCRdb's table, derived via immunoSEQ multiplex PCR, lists solely in-frame clones and lacks some. Of 25,000 to 40,000 clones listed, around three quarters are singletons. Specified time point: pre-treatment sample, taken before nivolumab and TIL therapy. Sequenced here: blood, sampled at baseline. V usage is TRBV6-1 and J usage is TRBJ2-3; no clear D. The source of this sequence is a woman between 30 and 79 years old with non-small cell lung cancer. CDR3 loop: CASSALLTRFSTDTQYF. CDR3 bases: TGTGCCAGCAGTGCGTTACTGACAAGATTTAGCACAGATACGCAGTATTTT.